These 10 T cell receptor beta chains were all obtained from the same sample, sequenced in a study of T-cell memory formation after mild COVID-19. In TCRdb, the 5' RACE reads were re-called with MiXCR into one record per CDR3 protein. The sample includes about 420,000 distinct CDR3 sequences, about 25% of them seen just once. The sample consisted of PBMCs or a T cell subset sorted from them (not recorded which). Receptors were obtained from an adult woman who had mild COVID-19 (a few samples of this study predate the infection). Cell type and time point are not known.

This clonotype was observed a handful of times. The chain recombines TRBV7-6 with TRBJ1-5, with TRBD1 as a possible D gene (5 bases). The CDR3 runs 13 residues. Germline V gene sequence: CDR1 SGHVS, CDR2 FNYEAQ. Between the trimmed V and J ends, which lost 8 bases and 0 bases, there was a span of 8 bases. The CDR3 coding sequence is TGTGCCAGCGCGACAGCTAGCAATCAGCCCCAGCATTTT. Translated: CASATASNQPQHF.

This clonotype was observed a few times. The chain's CDR3 is CASSYSFRTTQGEQFF. The CDR3 DNA follows: TGTGCCAGCAGTTACTCGTTTCGGACAACCCAGGGTGAGCAGTTCTTC. This chain joins TRBV6-6 and TRBJ2-1; D might be TRBD1 (5 bases). Trimming cost V 0 bases and J 9 bases, with 18 bases left between them. This CDR3 comprises 16 residues. CDR1 is MNHNY and CDR2 is SVGAGI in the germline V gene (reference sequence).

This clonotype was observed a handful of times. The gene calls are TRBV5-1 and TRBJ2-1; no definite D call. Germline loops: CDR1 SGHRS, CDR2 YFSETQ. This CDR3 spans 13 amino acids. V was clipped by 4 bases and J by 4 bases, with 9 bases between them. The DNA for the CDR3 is TGCGCCAGCAGCCTCGTGACGTACAATGAGCAGTTCTTC. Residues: CASSLVTYNEQFF.

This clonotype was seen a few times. In DNA form, the CDR3 reads TGCGCCAGCAGCCCCCACGCGGGAACGGCTTCGGTCGAGCAGTACTTC. It is translated as CASSPHAGTASVEQYF. The chain couples TRBV4-3 to TRBJ2-7, with D possibly being TRBD2 (6 bases). The V and J ends lost 4 bases and 6 bases respectively, with 22 bases between them. There are 16 residues in the CDR3. Per germline, CDR1 LGHNA and CDR2 YSLEER.

The chain's CDR3 is CATSDGQGLNYEQYF. The CDR3, as DNA: TGTGCCACCAGTGATGGACAGGGGTTGAACTACGAGCAGTACTTC. The chain employs TRBV24-1 and TRBJ2-7, with 9 bases matching TRBD1. This CDR3 has 15 residues. The V segment lost 3 bases and the J segment 3 bases; nucleotides outside the gene matches: 5. The germline V gene encodes CDR1 KGHDR and CDR2 SFDVKD.

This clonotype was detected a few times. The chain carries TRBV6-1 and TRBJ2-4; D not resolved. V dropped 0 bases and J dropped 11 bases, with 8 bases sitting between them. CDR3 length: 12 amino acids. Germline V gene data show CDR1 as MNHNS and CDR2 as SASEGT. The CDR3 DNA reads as TGTGCCAGCAGTGAAGCTCTAGGCCTTCAGTACTTC. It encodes CASSEALGLQYF.

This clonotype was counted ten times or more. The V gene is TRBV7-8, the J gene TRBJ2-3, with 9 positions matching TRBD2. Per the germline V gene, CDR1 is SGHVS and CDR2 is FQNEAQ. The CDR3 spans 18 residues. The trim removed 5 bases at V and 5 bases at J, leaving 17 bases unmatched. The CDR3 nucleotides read TGTGCCAGCAGCCCCCCCAGGGGTAGCGGGAGATCCCTAGATACGCAGTATTTT. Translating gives CASSPPRGSGRSLDTQYF.

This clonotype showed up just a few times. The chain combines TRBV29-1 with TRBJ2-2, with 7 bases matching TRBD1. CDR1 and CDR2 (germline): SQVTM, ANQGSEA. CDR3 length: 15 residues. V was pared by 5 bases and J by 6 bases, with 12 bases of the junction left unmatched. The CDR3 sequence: CSVPKQGSMAGELFF. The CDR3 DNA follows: TGCAGCGTTCCCAAACAGGGGTCGATGGCCGGGGAGCTGTTTTTT.

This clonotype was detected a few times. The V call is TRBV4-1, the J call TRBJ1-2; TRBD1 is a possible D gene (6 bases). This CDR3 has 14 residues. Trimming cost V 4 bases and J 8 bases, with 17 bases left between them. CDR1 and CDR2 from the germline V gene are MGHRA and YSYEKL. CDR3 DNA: TGCGCCAGCAGCCGATTACTAGGGACAAACGGCTACACCTTC. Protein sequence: CASSRLLGTNGYTF.

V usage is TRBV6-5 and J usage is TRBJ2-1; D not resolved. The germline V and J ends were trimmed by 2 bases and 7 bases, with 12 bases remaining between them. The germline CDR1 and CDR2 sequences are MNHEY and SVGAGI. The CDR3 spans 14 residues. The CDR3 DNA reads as TGTGCCAGCAGTTACGACCGGGTTACGAATGAGCAGTTCTTC. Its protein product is CASSYDRVTNEQFF.